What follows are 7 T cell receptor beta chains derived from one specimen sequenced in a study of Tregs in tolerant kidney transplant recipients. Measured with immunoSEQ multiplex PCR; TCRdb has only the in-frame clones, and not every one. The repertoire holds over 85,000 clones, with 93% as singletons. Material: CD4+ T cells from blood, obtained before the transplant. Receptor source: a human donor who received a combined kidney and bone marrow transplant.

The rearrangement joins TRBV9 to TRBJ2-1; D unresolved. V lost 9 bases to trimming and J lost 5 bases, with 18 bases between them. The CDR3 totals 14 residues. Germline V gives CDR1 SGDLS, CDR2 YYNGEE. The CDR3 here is CATLGLRLNNEQFF. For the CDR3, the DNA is TGTGCCACCCTCGGTCTCCGTTTGAACAATGAGCAGTTCTTC.

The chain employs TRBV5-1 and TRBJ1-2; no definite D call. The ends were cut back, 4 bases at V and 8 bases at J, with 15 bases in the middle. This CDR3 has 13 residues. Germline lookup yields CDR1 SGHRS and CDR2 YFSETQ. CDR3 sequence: CASSTTAEAGYTF. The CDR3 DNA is TGCGCCAGCAGCACGACGGCGGAGGCCGGCTACACCTTC.

The CDR3 nucleotides read TGTGCCAGCGTAACGAGGGGGACATTGAACACCGGGGAGCTGTTTTTT. It encodes CASVTRGTLNTGELFF. The chain links TRBV7-9 to TRBJ2-2; a possible D gene is TRBD1 (6 bases). This CDR3 has 16 amino acids. Germline V gene lookup returns CDR1 SEHNR and CDR2 FQNEAQ (reference sequence). V was pared by 8 bases and J by 1 base, with 17 bases between.

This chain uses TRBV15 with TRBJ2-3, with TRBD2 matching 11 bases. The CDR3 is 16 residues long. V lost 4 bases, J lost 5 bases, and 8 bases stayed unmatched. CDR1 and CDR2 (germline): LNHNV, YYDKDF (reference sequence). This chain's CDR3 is CATSKAGGLAGDTQYF. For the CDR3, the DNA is TGTGCCACCAGCAAGGCTGGCGGACTAGCGGGAGATACGCAGTATTTT.

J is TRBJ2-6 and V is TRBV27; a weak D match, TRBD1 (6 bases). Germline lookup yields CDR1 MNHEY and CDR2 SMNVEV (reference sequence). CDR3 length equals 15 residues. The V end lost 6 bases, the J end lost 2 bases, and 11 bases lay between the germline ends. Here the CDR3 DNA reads TGTGCCAGCAGCACCGAGGGGGCTGGGGCCAACGTCCTGACTTTC. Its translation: CASSTEGAGANVLTF. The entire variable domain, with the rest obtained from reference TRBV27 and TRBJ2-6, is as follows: EAQVTQNPRYLITVTGKKLTVTCSQNMNHEYMSWYRQDPGLGLRQIYYSMNVEVTDKGDVPEGYKVSRKEKRNFPLILESPSPNQTSLYFCASSTEGAGANVLTFGAGSRLTVL.

CDR3 loop: CASSPAGGSTDTQYF. CDR3 nucleotide sequence: TGTGCCAGCAGTCCAGCGGGAGGGAGCACAGATACGCAGTATTTT. This chain uses TRBV6-4 with TRBJ2-3; TRBD2 agrees at 10 bases. J lost 0 bases, V lost 5 bases, and 2 bases had no gene match. CDR3 length equals 15 residues. Germline V gene lookup returns CDR1 MRHNA and CDR2 SNTAGT.

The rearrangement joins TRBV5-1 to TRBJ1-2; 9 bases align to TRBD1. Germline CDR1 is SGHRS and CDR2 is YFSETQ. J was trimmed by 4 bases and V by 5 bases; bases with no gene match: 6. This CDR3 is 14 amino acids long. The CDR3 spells CASSRGQGAYGYTF. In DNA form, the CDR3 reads TGCGCCAGCAGTCGGGGACAGGGCGCCTATGGCTACACCTTC.